This T cell receptor beta chain was recorded in a study of T cell responses to AZD1222 COVID-19 vaccine. Profiling relied on immunoSEQ multiplex PCR, and the TCRdb table lists in-frame clones only, not all of them. The sample lists about 150,000 clones, 88% occurring once. CDR3 length: 15 amino acids. Trimming pared 3 bases from V and 0 bases from J, leaving 14 bases between. The germline V gene has CDR1 DFQATT and CDR2 SNEGSKA (reference sequence). This chain joins TRBV20-1 and TRBJ1-1; D call uncertain. This specimen consisted of peripheral blood, obtained 28 days after the second dose of the MenACWY control vaccine. The receptor comes from an adult who received the MenACWY meningococcal vaccine as a control. DNA of the CDR3: TGCAGTGCTAGTCGCGTTAACAGTCTGAACACTGAAGCTTTCTTT. Its translation: CSASRVNSLNTEAFF.